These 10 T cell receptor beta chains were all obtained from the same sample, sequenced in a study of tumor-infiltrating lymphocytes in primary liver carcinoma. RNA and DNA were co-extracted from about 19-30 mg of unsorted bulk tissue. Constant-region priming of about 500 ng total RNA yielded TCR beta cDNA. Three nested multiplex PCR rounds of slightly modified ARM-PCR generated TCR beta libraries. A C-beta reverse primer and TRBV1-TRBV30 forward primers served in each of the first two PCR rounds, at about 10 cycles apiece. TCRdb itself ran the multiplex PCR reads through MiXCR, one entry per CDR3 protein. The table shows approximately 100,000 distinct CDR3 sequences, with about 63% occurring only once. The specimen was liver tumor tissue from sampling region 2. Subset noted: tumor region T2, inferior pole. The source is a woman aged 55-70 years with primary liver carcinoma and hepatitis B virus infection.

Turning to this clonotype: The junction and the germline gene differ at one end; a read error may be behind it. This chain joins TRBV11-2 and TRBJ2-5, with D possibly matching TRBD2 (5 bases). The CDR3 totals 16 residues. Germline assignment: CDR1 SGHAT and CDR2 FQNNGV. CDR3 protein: CASSYSRGSGRGTQYF. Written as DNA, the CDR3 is TGCGCCAGCAGCTACTCCCGTGGTAGTGGGAGAGGGACCCAGTACTTC.

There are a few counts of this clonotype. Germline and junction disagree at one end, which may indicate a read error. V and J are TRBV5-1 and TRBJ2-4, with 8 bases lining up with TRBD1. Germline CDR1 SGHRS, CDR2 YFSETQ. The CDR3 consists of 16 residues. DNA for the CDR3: TGTGCCCGCAGCTTGGTTCAGGGGGCGGATATGGACATTCAGTACTTC. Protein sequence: CARSLVQGADMDIQYF.

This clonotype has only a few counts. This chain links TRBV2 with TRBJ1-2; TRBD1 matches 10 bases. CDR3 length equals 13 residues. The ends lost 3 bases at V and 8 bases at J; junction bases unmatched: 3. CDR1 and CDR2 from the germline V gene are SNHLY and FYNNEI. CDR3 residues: CASSERDRGGYTF. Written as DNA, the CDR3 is TGTGCCAGCAGTGAGAGGGACAGGGGAGGCTACACCTTC. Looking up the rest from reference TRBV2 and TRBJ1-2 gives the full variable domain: EPEVTQTPSHQVTQMGQEVILRCVPISNHLYFYWYRQILGQKVEFLVSFYNNEISEKSEIFDDQFSVERPDGSNFTLKIRSTKLEDSAMYFCASSERDRGGYTFGSGTRLTVV.

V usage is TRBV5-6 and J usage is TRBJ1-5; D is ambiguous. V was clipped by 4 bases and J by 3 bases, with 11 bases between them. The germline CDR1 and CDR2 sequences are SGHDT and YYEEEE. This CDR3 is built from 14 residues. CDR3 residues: CASSPWVDNQPQHF. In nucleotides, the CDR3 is TGTGCCAGCAGCCCCTGGGTCGACAATCAGCCCCAGCATTTT.

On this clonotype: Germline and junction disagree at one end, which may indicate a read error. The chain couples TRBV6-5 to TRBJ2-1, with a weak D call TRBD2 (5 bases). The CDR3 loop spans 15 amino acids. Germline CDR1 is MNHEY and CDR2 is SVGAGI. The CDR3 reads CASSYHRGNYNEQFF. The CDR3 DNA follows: TGTGCCAGTAGTTACCATCGGGGAAACTACAATGAGCAGTTCTTC.

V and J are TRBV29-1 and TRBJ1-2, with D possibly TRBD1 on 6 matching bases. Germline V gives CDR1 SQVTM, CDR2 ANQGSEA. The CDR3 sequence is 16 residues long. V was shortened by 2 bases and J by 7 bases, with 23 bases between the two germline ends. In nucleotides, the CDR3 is TGCAGCGTTGAAACGACAGGTAATTGGTTTGGGGGTGGCTACACCTTC. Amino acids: CSVETTGNWFGGGYTF.

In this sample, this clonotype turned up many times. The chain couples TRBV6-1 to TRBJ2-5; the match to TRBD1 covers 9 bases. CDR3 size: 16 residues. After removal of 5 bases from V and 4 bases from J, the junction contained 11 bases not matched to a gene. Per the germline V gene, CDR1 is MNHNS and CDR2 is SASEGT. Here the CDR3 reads CASSFFDRGSRETQYF. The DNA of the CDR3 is TGTGCCAGCAGTTTTTTTGACAGGGGGAGTCGAGAGACCCAGTACTTC.

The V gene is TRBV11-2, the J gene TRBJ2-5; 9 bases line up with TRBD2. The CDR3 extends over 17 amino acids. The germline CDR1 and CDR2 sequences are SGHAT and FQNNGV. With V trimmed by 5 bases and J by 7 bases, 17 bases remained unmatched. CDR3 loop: CASSPPQRSAGGGTQYF. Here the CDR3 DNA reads TGTGCCAGCAGCCCGCCACAAAGGTCAGCGGGAGGAGGGACCCAGTACTTC.

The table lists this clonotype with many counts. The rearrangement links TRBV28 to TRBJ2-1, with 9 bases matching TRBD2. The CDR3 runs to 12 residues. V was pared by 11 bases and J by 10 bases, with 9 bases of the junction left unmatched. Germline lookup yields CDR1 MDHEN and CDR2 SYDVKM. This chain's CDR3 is CALGAGGEEQFF. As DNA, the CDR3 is TGTGCCCTCGGAGCGGGAGGTGAGGAGCAGTTCTTC.

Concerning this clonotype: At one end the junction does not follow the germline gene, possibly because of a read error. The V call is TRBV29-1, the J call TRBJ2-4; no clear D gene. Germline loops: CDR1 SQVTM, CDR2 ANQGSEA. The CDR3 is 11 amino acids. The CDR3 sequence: CNVEQSNIQYF. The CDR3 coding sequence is TGCAACGTTGAACAGTCAAACATTCAGTACTTC. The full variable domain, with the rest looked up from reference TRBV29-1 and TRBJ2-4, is SAVISQKPSRDICQRGTSLTIQCQVDSQVTMMFWYRQQPGQSLTLIATANQGSEATYESGFVIDKFPISRPNLTFSTLTVSNMSPEDSSIYLCNVEQSNIQYFGAGTRLSVL.